This T cell receptor beta chain was obtained from a study of blood T cells in healthy people across ages. Ranging in age from about 6 to 100, the donors were healthy Caucasian individuals from Russia. A sample-barcoded 5' primer and a J-beta primer mix were used in a second PCR of roughly 7 to 12 cycles. A single record per CDR3 protein comes from TCRdb applying MiXCR to the 5' RACE reads. The sample records roughly 1.5 million distinct CDR3 sequences, 40% to 45% being singletons. The CDR3 length is 13 residues. CDR1 and CDR2 (germline): SQVTM, ANQGSEA. The V segment lost 7 bases and the J segment 3 bases; nucleotides outside the gene matches: 9. This clonotype has at least ten counts. The antigen is undetermined. The study's findings and limits: Donors of long life had a larger count of naive CD4+ cells and greater diversity than aged donors.

The V call is TRBV29-1, the J call TRBJ2-7, with 7 bases matching TRBD2. The source of this sequence is a woman between 18 and 29 years old in good health. Sequenced: blood. This CDR3 is CSAKGAGDYEQYF. The CDR3 DNA is TGCAGCGCCAAGGGCGCGGGGGACTACGAGCAGTACTTC.